The 25 T cell receptor beta chains in this list originate from one sample, sequenced in a study of technical replicates of blood from a few donors. Assay used: immunoSEQ multiplex PCR; TCRdb lists only in-frame clones, some missing. The profile shows 76,000 or so clones, more than 85% of them singletons. The sequenced material came from T cells isolated from PBMCs. The receptors stem from a human donor in good health.

The chain recombines TRBV4-1 with TRBJ2-1; D ambiguous. The V gene's germline CDR1 is MGHRA and CDR2 YSYEKL. The CDR3 spans 14 residues. V lost 1 base and J lost 2, with 6 bases in between. CDR3 DNA: TGCGCCAGCAGCCAAGCCGACACCTACAATGAGCAGTTCTTC. It is translated as CASSQADTYNEQFF.

The sample holds one count of this clone. The rearrangement uses TRBV5-1 and TRBJ2-1, with TRBD2 identical over 9 bases. V was clipped by 1 base and J by 7 bases; unmatched bases: 6. The CDR3 is 15 residues long. From germline, CDR1 is SGHRS and CDR2 YFSETQ. The CDR3 DNA follows: TGCGCCAGCAGCTTGTCTAGCGGGGTGGATAATGAGCAGTTCTTC. This sequence encodes CASSLSSGVDNEQFF.

The chain joins TRBV11-2 to TRBJ2-4; no clear D gene. Germline loops: CDR1 SGHAT, CDR2 FQNNGV. Trimming left V 3 bases short and J 5 bases short, with 5 bases between. This CDR3 has 12 residues. The CDR3 spells CASSFVENIQYF. DNA for the CDR3: TGTGCCAGCAGCTTTGTCGAAAACATTCAGTACTTC.

The V call is TRBV5-8, the J call TRBJ1-2; TRBD1 matches 7 bases. After removal of 5 bases from V and 10 bases from J, the junction contained 17 bases not matched to a gene. The CDR3 loop spans 15 amino acids. Per the germline V gene, CDR1 is SGHTS and CDR2 is YDEGEE. CDR3 loop: CASSSPGTVRAPYTF. CDR3 nucleotides: TGTGCCAGCAGTAGCCCTGGGACAGTCCGAGCACCCTACACCTTC.

The V gene is TRBV7-9, the J gene TRBJ2-5; 7 bases match TRBD1. This CDR3 spans 14 amino acids. CDR1 is SEHNR, CDR2 FQNEAQ, per germline (reference sequence). V was clipped by 5 bases and J by 2 bases; unmatched bases: 5. In nucleotides, the CDR3 is TGTGCCAGCAGCCCGGGACAGTCACAAGAGACCCAGTACTTC. Residues: CASSPGQSQETQYF.

The rearrangement uses TRBV9 and TRBJ2-2, with TRBD2 matching over 9 bases. The CDR3 covers 17 residues. Germline V lookup: CDR1 SGDLS, CDR2 YYNGEE. Trimming cost V 0 bases and J 4 bases; bases outside gene matches: 7. CDR3 loop: CASSVGGGGAFTGELFF. The CDR3, as DNA: TGTGCCAGCAGCGTAGGGGGCGGGGGGGCCTTCACCGGGGAGCTGTTTTTT.

The chain's CDR3 is CASRPDRGGTEAFF. The CDR3 DNA reads as TGTGCCAGCAGGCCCGACCGGGGGGGCACTGAAGCTTTCTTT. The chain has TRBV28 and TRBJ1-1, with a weak D call TRBD1 (5 bases). Germline V gene lookup returns CDR1 MDHEN and CDR2 SYDVKM. CDR3 length: 14 residues. With 6 bases removed from V and 4 bases from J, the gap between germline ends came to 15 bases. Filled out from reference TRBV28 and TRBJ1-1, the complete variable domain reads DVKVTQSSRYLVKRTGEKVFLECVQDMDHENMFWYRQDPGLGLRLIYFSYDVKMKEKGDIPEGYSVSREKKERFSLILESASTNQTSMYLCASRPDRGGTEAFFGQGTRLTVV.

This chain connects TRBV11-3 to TRBJ1-1, with a possible D match to TRBD1 (6 bases). Germline V gene sequence: CDR1 SGHNT, CDR2 YENEEA. Deletions cut 3 bases from V and 8 bases from J, with 7 bases between. This CDR3 contains 11 residues. As DNA, the CDR3 is TGTGCCAGCAGCTTGGACAGAGAAGCTTTCTTT. Translation: CASSLDREAFF.

The chain uses TRBV28 and TRBJ2-7; 13 bases fit TRBD2. V was clipped by 4 bases and J by 12 bases; unmatched bases: 27. Germline CDR1 is MDHEN and CDR2 is SYDVKM. CDR3 length equals 20 residues. The CDR3 sequence is CASSSPHSIFFGTSGAVRYF. For the CDR3, the DNA is TGTGCCAGCAGTTCCCCTCACTCGATATTCTTTGGGACTAGCGGGGCGGTCAGGTACTTC.

The rearrangement joins TRBV9 to TRBJ2-2; 12 bases map to TRBD2. Germline V gene sequence: CDR1 SGDLS, CDR2 YYNGEE. V gave up 0 bases and J gave up 2 bases; unmatched junction bases: 8. The CDR3 spans 19 residues. The CDR3 region has the DNA TGTGCCAGCAGCGTAGGTCTAGCGGGAGGGCCTGTAAACACCGGGGAGCTGTTTTTT. Translated: CASSVGLAGGPVNTGELFF. Full variable domain (remainder filled in from reference TRBV9 and TRBJ2-2): DSGVTQTPKHLITATGQRVTLRCSPRSGDLSVYWYQQSLDQGLQFLIQYYNGEERAKGNILERFSAQQFPDLHSELNLSSLELGDSALYFCASSVGLAGGPVNTGELFFGEGSRLTVL.

V gene TRBV7-8 combines with J gene TRBJ1-6; 10 bases map to TRBD1. CDR1 and CDR2 from the germline V gene are SGHVS and FQNEAQ. The CDR3 has 14 amino acids. V lost 5 bases, J lost 10 bases, and 5 bases stayed unmatched. The CDR3 region is CASSPGTGASPLHF. The CDR3 bases are TGTGCCAGCAGCCCCGGGACAGGGGCCTCACCCCTCCACTTT.

V and J are TRBV5-1 and TRBJ1-2; D is undetermined. Between the trimmed V and J ends, which lost 4 bases and 7 bases, there was a span of 14 bases. Germline V gives CDR1 SGHRS, CDR2 YFSETQ. CDR3 length: 13 amino acids. Here the CDR3 DNA reads TGCGCCAGCAGCACCCGTTTCCGGGGTGGCTACACCTTC. It yields the protein CASSTRFRGGYTF. Together with reference TRBV5-1 and TRBJ1-2, the CDR3 gives the full variable domain: KAGVTQTPRYLIKTRGQQVTLSCSPISGHRSVSWYQQTPGQGLQFLFEYFSETQRNKGNFPGRFSGRQFSNSRSEMNVSTLELGDSALYLCASSTRFRGGYTFGSGTRLTVV.

The chain links TRBV28 to TRBJ1-2; D is possibly TRBD1 (6 bases). Germline values: CDR1 MDHEN, CDR2 SYDVKM. Trimming took off 2 bases at V and 2 bases at J, with 6 bases between the two ends. This CDR3 region has 13 residues. The CDR3 loop reads CASSLDRNYGYTF. The CDR3 DNA is TGTGCCAGCAGTTTAGACAGGAACTATGGCTACACCTTC.

The genes are TRBV9 and TRBJ2-7; a possible D gene is TRBD1 (6 bases). The germline gives CDR1 SGDLS, CDR2 YYNGEE. V was pared by 0 bases and J by 0 bases, with 13 bases between. This CDR3 has 16 amino acids. The DNA of the CDR3 is TGTGCCAGCAGCGTAGGGAACTCGGACAGCTCCTACGAGCAGTACTTC. Amino acids: CASSVGNSDSSYEQYF.

The chain carries TRBV28 and TRBJ1-2; D is perhaps TRBD1 (5 bases). The CDR3 is made up of 14 amino acids. The germline CDR1 and CDR2 sequences are MDHEN and SYDVKM. With 1 base removed from V and 8 bases from J, the gap between germline ends came to 14 bases. The CDR3 here is CASSLSRVKEGYTF. In DNA, the CDR3 is TGTGCCAGCAGTTTATCCAGGGTGAAGGAGGGCTACACCTTC.

This chain joins TRBV6-5 and TRBJ2-7; tentative D call: TRBD1 (5 bases). CDR1 is MNHEY, CDR2 SVGAGI, per germline. This CDR3 has 14 amino acids. With 4 bases removed from V and 7 bases from J, the gap between germline ends came to 17 bases. The chain's CDR3 is CASSLRGEGLEQYF. CDR3 in DNA: TGTGCCAGCAGTTTAAGGGGCGAAGGCCTAGAGCAGTACTTC.

This clone was picked up one time. V is TRBV14 and J is TRBJ2-4, with 10 bases fitting TRBD1. CDR3 length: 17 amino acids. The V gene's germline CDR1 is SGHDN and CDR2 FVKESK. Losses at the gene ends were 1 base for V and 4 bases for J; bases not matched to a gene: 7. CDR3 DNA sequence: TGTGCCAGCAGCCAAGGAAAGACAGGGGGCTCTAAAAACATTCAGTACTTC. Residues: CASSQGKTGGSKNIQYF.

The chain is built from TRBV2 and TRBJ2-3, with 14 bases lining up with TRBD2. The J segment lost 4 bases and the V segment lost 6 bases, leaving 15 bases of the junction unmatched. CDR1 is SNHLY, CDR2 FYNNEI, per germline. The CDR3 is 19 residues long. CDR3: CASRETSGRAYYHADTQYF. CDR3 coding DNA: TGTGCCAGCAGAGAGACTAGCGGGAGGGCCTATTATCATGCAGATACGCAGTATTTT.

The chain links TRBV4-1 to TRBJ1-4; 11 nucleotides align to TRBD1. V was pared by 4 bases and J by 0 bases, with 10 bases of the junction left unmatched. The germline V gene has CDR1 MGHRA and CDR2 YSYEKL. The CDR3 runs 19 residues. CDR3 nucleotides: TGCGCCAGCAGCCCATTACCTTGGACAGGGGGCGCAACTAATGAAAAACTGTTTTTT. Translating it yields CASSPLPWTGGATNEKLFF.

The chain combines TRBV7-2 with TRBJ2-3, with 7 bases aligning to TRBD2. The V segment lost 3 bases and the J segment 2 bases; nucleotides outside the gene matches: 2. The CDR3 loop spans 14 amino acids. The V gene's germline CDR1 is SGHTA and CDR2 FQGNSA. The CDR3 loop is CASSLGRATDTQYF. The CDR3 bases are TGTGCCAGCAGCTTGGGGAGGGCCACAGATACGCAGTATTTT.

This clone was detected only once. The rearrangement joins TRBV5-1 to TRBJ2-1; 12 bases are shared with TRBD2. Germline trimming cut 0 bases from V and 7 bases from J; bases unmatched to any gene: 2. The CDR3 extends over 15 amino acids. The germline V gene encodes CDR1 SGHRS and CDR2 YFSETQ. CDR3 in amino acids: CASSLELAGGNEQFF. The CDR3 DNA sequence: TGCGCCAGCAGCTTGGAACTAGCGGGGGGTAATGAGCAGTTCTTC.

The gene calls are TRBV9 and TRBJ1-1, with 9 bases fitting TRBD1. Germline CDR1 SGDLS, CDR2 YYNGEE. The CDR3 contains 15 residues. V lost 4 bases to trimming and J lost 6 bases; unmatched junction nucleotides: 10. CDR3 amino acids: CASSPRTGAASEAFF. CDR3 nucleotide sequence: TGTGCCAGCAGCCCCCGGACAGGGGCGGCTTCTGAAGCTTTCTTT.

This chain uses TRBV4-1 with TRBJ2-1; 7 nucleotides align to TRBD1. V dropped 5 bases and J dropped 10; count of bases not matched to a gene: 14. This CDR3 is 15 amino acids long. CDR1 MGHRA and CDR2 YSYEKL come from the germline V gene. The CDR3 sequence: CASSLSGQNGKEQFF. The CDR3 DNA is TGCGCCAGCAGCTTGTCGGGACAGAACGGCAAGGAGCAGTTCTTC.

This chain connects TRBV30 to TRBJ1-4, with 7 bases matching TRBD1. CDR3 size: 16 residues. J was trimmed by 8 bases and V by 2 bases; bases with no gene match: 14. Per the germline V gene, CDR1 is GTSNPN and CDR2 is SVGIG (reference sequence). CDR3 in DNA: TGTGCCTGGAGTTGGGGTATGGGGACAGTCGGAGAAAAACTGTTTTTT. Translated: CAWSWGMGTVGEKLFF.

This chain uses TRBV6-6 with TRBJ2-7, with D possibly TRBD1 on 5 matching bases. V was cut by 4 bases and J by 1 base, with 8 bases left in between. From germline, CDR1 is MNHNY and CDR2 SVGAGI (reference sequence). The CDR3 has 13 residues. CDR3 in DNA: TGTGCCAGCAGTTGGCAGGGATCCTACGAGCAGTACTTC. Its translation: CASSWQGSYEQYF.